These T cell receptor beta chains were read from a single sample in a study of blood T cell repertoires in COVID-19. TCRdb keeps only in-frame clones here, not all; method: immunoSEQ multiplex PCR. The sample includes around 260,000 clones, approximately 84% of them seen just once. The source material was peripheral blood. The receptors were gathered from a person in their 70s with COVID-19, enrolled during active disease. CDR3s include the opening cysteine and the closing phenylalanine or tryptophan. The D gene is left open where the match is weak. A clone size is listed for some rows: how often the clone was seen (once, few, many), or a class if it is expanded.

>-|TRBV13|TRBJ1-2|TRBD1
TGTGCCAGCAGCTCGGGACAGGCAAACTATGGCTACACCTTC
CASSSGQANYGYTF
>few|TRBV29-1|TRBJ1-2|-
TGCAGCGTTCCAGCGATATCTAACTATGGCTACACCTTC
CSVPAISNYGYTF
>-|TRBV5-4|TRBJ2-5|-
TGTGCCAGCAGCGCGCGGAGGACCAAAGAGACCCAGTACTTC
CASSARRTKETQYF
>-|TRBV6-2/TRBV6-3|TRBJ2-4|-
TGTGCCAGCAGTCAATCCGGGACCCGGGGGAACATTCAGTACTTC
CASSQSGTRGNIQYF
>-|TRBV5-1|TRBJ2-3|TRBD1
TGCGCCAGCAGCTCCGGTGGGTCCGGGACAGGGTTTTTCACAGATACGCAGTATTTT
CASSSGGSGTGFFTDTQYF
>once|TRBV27|TRBJ2-1|-
TGTGCCAGCAGTTTATCCAGGCTCAATGAGCAGTTCTTC
CASSLSRLNEQFF
>-|TRBV6-5|TRBJ2-1|-
TGTGCCAGCAGTTACTCCGACATAAATGAGCAGTTCTTC
CASSYSDINEQFF
>-|TRBV27|TRBJ2-1|-
TGTGCCAGCAGTTTCTTTACTCGGTCCAACAATGAGCAGTTCTTC
CASSFFTRSNNEQFF
>-|TRBV9|TRBJ2-2|-
TGTGCCAGCAGCGTAGGGGGGGACACCGGGGAGCTGTTTTTT
CASSVGGDTGELFF
>few|TRBV7-2|TRBJ2-2|-
TGTGCCAGCAGCCAAACATCTAGGACCGGGGAGCTGTTTTTT
CASSQTSRTGELFF
>-|TRBV2|TRBJ1-1|-
TGTGCCAGCAGGGTCTTCGGCACTGAAGCTTTCTTT
CASRVFGTEAFF
>-|TRBV28|TRBJ1-5|-
TGTGCCAGCAGTACACGGGAGGGCGCGATCAATCAGCCCCAGCATTTT
CASSTREGAINQPQHF
>-|TRBV27|TRBJ1-2|-
TGTGCCAGCAGTGGTGGGCGGGGACCTAACTATGGCTACACCTTC
CASSGGRGPNYGYTF
>-|TRBV2|TRBJ1-5|-
TGTGCCAGCAGCTGGACCGGAGGACAGCCCCAGCATTTT
CASSWTGGQPQHF
>-|TRBV18|TRBJ1-5|TRBD1
TGTGCCAGCTCACCGGGCGGGCAGGGGGGCAATCAGCCCCAGCATTTT
CASSPGGQGGNQPQHF
>-|TRBV6-5|TRBJ2-3|TRBD1
TGTGCCAGCACTGTGGACAGGGTGAGCACAGATACGCAGTATTTT
CASTVDRVSTDTQYF
>-|TRBV5-4|TRBJ2-5|TRBD1
TGTGCCAGCAGCATCAGGGGGCCAGAGACCCAGTACTTC
CASSIRGPETQYF
>few|TRBV10-3|TRBJ2-7|-
TGTGCCATCAGTGAGAGAGGGGAGCAGTACTTC
CAISERGEQYF
>-|TRBV7-2|TRBJ2-3|TRBD2
TGTGCCAGCAGCTTAGTCGCTAGCGGGGTCACGAATACGCAGTATTTT
CASSLVASGVTNTQYF
>-|TRBV12-3/TRBV12-4|TRBJ2-2|-
TGTGCCAGCAGCACACCCACCGGGGAGCTGTTTTTT
CASSTPTGELFF
>once|TRBV28|TRBJ1-1|TRBD1
TGTGCCAGCGGGGGACAGGGAGGTACTGAAGCTTTCTTT
CASGGQGGTEAFF
>-|TRBV28|TRBJ1-2|TRBD1
TGTGCCAGCAGCCTAGCTGGGACAGGGGCCATCTATGGCTACACCTTC
CASSLAGTGAIYGYTF
>-|TRBV5-6|TRBJ1-2|TRBD1
TGTGCCAGCAGCTTGTGGACAGGATATGATACCTTC
CASSLWTGYDTF
>-|TRBV25-1|TRBJ1-6|TRBD1
TGTGCCAGCGGGGACAGGGGCTGGAATTCACCCCTCCACTTT
CASGDRGWNSPLHF
>-|TRBV5-1|TRBJ2-7|-
TGCGCCAGCAGCACACTGGGCCGGCGGGAAAGCTCCTACGAGCAGTACTTC
CASSTLGRRESSYEQYF
>-|TRBV19|TRBJ2-2|-
TGTGCCAGTGTTCGGGGCAGGGGAACCTACACCGGGGAGCTGTTTTTT
CASVRGRGTYTGELFF
>-|TRBV7-6|TRBJ1-1|-
TGTGCCAGCAGCGTAAGCAACGTAGGGAGCGCTGAAGCTTTCTTT
CASSVSNVGSAEAFF
>once|TRBV5-6|TRBJ1-5|-
TGTGCCAGCGGGAGGGCGGGCAATCAGCCCCAGCATTTT
CASGRAGNQPQHF
>-|TRBV2|TRBJ1-1|-
TGTGCCAGCAGTGAGCAGGGTAGTACTGAAGCTTTCTTT
CASSEQGSTEAFF
>-|TRBV5-1|TRBJ2-7|-
TGCGCCAGCAGTGGTCTTGGGAGCTCCTACGAGCAGTACTTC
CASSGLGSSYEQYF
>-|TRBV30|TRBJ2-1|TRBD2
TGTGCCTGGGGACTAGCGGTCTTCGTTATAAATGAGCAGTTCTTC
CAWGLAVFVINEQFF
>-|TRBV10-3|TRBJ2-2|-
TGTGCCATCAGTGAGCAGGGGAACACCGGGGAGCTGTTTTTT
CAISEQGNTGELFF
>-|TRBV5-1|TRBJ1-1|TRBD1
TGCGCCAGCAGCTTGGGACAGGGATCCACTGAAGCTTTCTTT
CASSLGQGSTEAFF
>-|TRBV5-8|TRBJ2-7|TRBD1
TGTGCCAGCAAAAGGGGACAGGGCGGGTACGAGCAGTACTTC
CASKRGQGGYEQYF
>-|TRBV4-3|TRBJ2-6|TRBD1
TGCGCCAGCAGCCCGATCCCGGGTGGGACAGCCCTCTCTGGGGCCAACGTCCTGACTTTC
CASSPIPGGTALSGANVLTF
>-|TRBV28|TRBJ2-5|TRBD1
TGTGCCAGCGGGCGGGTAGTTACGGGTGCAGGGGGCCAAGAGACCCAGTACTTC
CASGRVVTGAGGQETQYF
>-|TRBV4-3|TRBJ2-7|-
TGCGCCAGCAGCCACCGGGGAGCATACGAGCAGTACTTC
CASSHRGAYEQYF
>-|TRBV7-9|TRBJ1-4|TRBD1
TGTGCCAGCAGCTTGCAGACAGGGGCAGGGGAAAAACTGTTTTTT
CASSLQTGAGEKLFF
>once|TRBV5-1|TRBJ2-5|-
TGCGCCAGCAGCTTTAATGGCCGAGCGAGCGAGACCCAGTACTTC
CASSFNGRASETQYF
>-|TRBV7-2|TRBJ2-7|TRBD2
TGTGCCAGCAGCCTAGCGGGGGGCTCCTACGAGCAGTACTTC
CASSLAGGSYEQYF
>-|TRBV14|TRBJ1-6|-
TGTGCCAGCAACCCGGGAGGGGATTCACCCCTCCACTTT
CASNPGGDSPLHF
>few|TRBV19|TRBJ2-7|-
TGTGCCAGTAGTATAAGGGGGACCCCGGGAAGGTACGAGCAGTACTTC
CASSIRGTPGRYEQYF
>few|TRBV4-1|TRBJ1-2|-
TGCGCCAGCAGCCAAGTGTTAGCGGCAGCCTATGGCTACACCTTC
CASSQVLAAAYGYTF
>-|TRBV6-5|TRBJ1-2|-
TGTGCCAGCAGGCAGACTCGGATAGGGGACTATGGCTACACCTTC
CASRQTRIGDYGYTF
>once|TRBV11-3|TRBJ2-1|TRBD2
TGTGCCAGCAGCGCGGGGGGGAATGAGCAGTTCTTC
CASSAGGNEQFF
>-|TRBV7-2|TRBJ2-5|-
TGTGCCAGCAGCAAGGACTCCCCCCACCAAGAGACCCAGTACTTC
CASSKDSPHQETQYF
>-|TRBV5-4|TRBJ2-3|TRBD2
TGTGCCAGCAGCCCGGGACTAACCACAGATACGCAGTATTTT
CASSPGLTTDTQYF
>-|TRBV6-2/TRBV6-3|TRBJ1-1|-
TGTGCCAGCACCCCCGGGGGGGAAGCTTTCTTT
CASTPGGEAFF